Listed below are T cell receptor beta chains from one sample, sequenced in a study of blood T cell repertoires in COVID-19. Assay used: immunoSEQ multiplex PCR; TCRdb lists only in-frame clones, some missing. Of over 450,000 clones listed, nearly 90% were seen once; the top ten hold 0.8% to 0.9%. The sample taken for sequencing was peripheral blood. Source of these receptors: a young man with COVID-19, enrolled during active disease. CDR3s include the opening cysteine and the closing phenylalanine or tryptophan. Fields, in order: V gene, clone size, D gene, J gene, CDR3 DNA, CDR3 protein. A D gene is named only where the DNA matches it firmly. Only part of the rows carry a size: once, few, many, or a class if the clone is expanded.

V: TRBV6-1; size: -; D: TRBD1; J: TRBJ1-5; DNA: TGTGCCAGCAGTGAGAAACAGGGGGCGATAAGCAATCAGCCCCAGCATTTT; CDR3: CASSEKQGAISNQPQHF
V: TRBV5-6; size: few; D: -; J: TRBJ2-6; DNA: TGTGCCAGCAGCTTGTGGGGGGCTGGGGCCAACGTCCTGACTTTC; CDR3: CASSLWGAGANVLTF
V: TRBV27; size: -; D: -; J: TRBJ1-3; DNA: TGTGCCAGCAGAGTGGACAGAACACCTGGAAACACCATATATTTT; CDR3: CASRVDRTPGNTIYF
V: TRBV6-4; size: once; D: TRBD2; J: TRBJ2-2; DNA: TGTGCCAGCAGCGAAAAGACTAGCGGGGATAACACCGGGGAGCTGTTTTTT; CDR3: CASSEKTSGDNTGELFF
V: TRBV5-8; size: -; D: TRBD2; J: TRBJ2-7; DNA: TGTGCCAGCAGCTTGACAGCGGGATATAGCGAGCAGTACTTC; CDR3: CASSLTAGYSEQYF
V: TRBV19; size: -; D: TRBD2; J: TRBJ2-2; DNA: TGTGCCAGTAGCAGACTAGCGGGGGACACCGGGGAGCTGTTTTTT; CDR3: CASSRLAGDTGELFF
V: TRBV7-6; size: -; D: -; J: TRBJ2-5; DNA: TGTGCCAGCAGCTTACGGCCGACTCCAGATAGTGCGGAGACCCAGTACTTC; CDR3: CASSLRPTPDSAETQYF
V: TRBV21-1; size: -; D: -; J: TRBJ2-7; DNA: TGTGCCAGCAGCAAAGGACTAGCGGGGGGGCCAGGTGGCCACGAGCAGTACTTC; CDR3: CASSKGLAGGPGGHEQYF
V: TRBV19; size: -; D: -; J: TRBJ2-2; DNA: TGTGCCAGTGTCGGGACACCTACCACCGGGGAGCTGTTTTTT; CDR3: CASVGTPTTGELFF
V: TRBV4-1; size: once; D: TRBD1; J: TRBJ1-2; DNA: TGCGCCAGCAGCCGTACCGGGACAGGGAATGATGGCTACACCTTC; CDR3: CASSRTGTGNDGYTF
V: TRBV6-7; size: -; D: -; J: TRBJ2-1; DNA: TGTGCCAGCAGTCGAGGGCCCTTCTACAATGAGCAGTTCTTC; CDR3: CASSRGPFYNEQFF
V: TRBV6-5; size: -; D: TRBD1; J: TRBJ1-4; DNA: TGTGCCAGCAGCAGGGGGAGCCTTTTTAATGAAAAACTGTTTTTT; CDR3: CASSRGSLFNEKLFF
V: TRBV27; size: -; D: -; J: TRBJ1-1; DNA: TGTGCCAGCAGTTTAGCGTCTCCTCCGGTGAACACTGAAGCTTTCTTT; CDR3: CASSLASPPVNTEAFF
V: TRBV3-1/TRBV3-2; size: -; D: -; J: TRBJ2-3; DNA: TGTGCCAGCAGCCAAGAAGGCGGGGACACAGATACGCAGTATTTT; CDR3: CASSQEGGDTDTQYF
V: TRBV19; size: -; D: TRBD1; J: TRBJ1-2; DNA: TGTGCCAGTAGTAATTGGGATATGGGACAGGGGACAGTCTATGGCTACACCTTC; CDR3: CASSNWDMGQGTVYGYTF
V: TRBV19; size: -; D: -; J: TRBJ1-1; DNA: TGTGCCAGTAGTGCTGGACTGGTGAACACTGAAGCTTTCTTT; CDR3: CASSAGLVNTEAFF
V: TRBV19; size: -; D: -; J: TRBJ1-5; DNA: TGTGCCAGTAGTATAGGCGGGGCTAGCAATCAGCCCCAGCATTTT; CDR3: CASSIGGASNQPQHF
V: TRBV28; size: -; D: -; J: TRBJ2-1; DNA: TGTGCCAGCAGTTTAGTCACCGGGAACAATGAGCAGTTCTTC; CDR3: CASSLVTGNNEQFF
V: TRBV19; size: -; D: TRBD2; J: TRBJ2-2; DNA: TGTGCCAGTAGTATCCCGGGGGGCACCGGGGAGCTGTTTTTT; CDR3: CASSIPGGTGELFF
V: TRBV2; size: -; D: TRBD1; J: TRBJ1-6; DNA: TGTGCCAGCAGTGAAGGACAGGGGGTTGGATCACCCCTCCACTTT; CDR3: CASSEGQGVGSPLHF
V: TRBV4-1; size: -; D: TRBD1; J: TRBJ2-5; DNA: TGCGCCAGCAGCCAAGGGGCCGGACAGGTGAACCAAGAGACCCAGTACTTC; CDR3: CASSQGAGQVNQETQYF
V: TRBV7-9; size: -; D: TRBD2; J: TRBJ2-2; DNA: TGTGCCAGCAGTTCCGTAGCGGGGTCTTCCACCGGGGAGCTGTTTTTT; CDR3: CASSSVAGSSTGELFF
V: TRBV14; size: -; D: TRBD2; J: TRBJ2-1; DNA: TGTGCCAGCAGCCAACAGGGCGGGAGGGGCAATGAGCAGTTCTTC; CDR3: CASSQQGGRGNEQFF
V: TRBV3-1/TRBV3-2; size: -; D: TRBD1; J: TRBJ2-1; DNA: TGTGCCAGCAGCCAACGACAGGGCAATGAGCAGTTCTTC; CDR3: CASSQRQGNEQFF
V: TRBV4-2; size: -; D: -; J: TRBJ1-5; DNA: TGTGCCAGCAGCCAGAATCACAGGGCCAATCAGCCCCAGCATTTT; CDR3: CASSQNHRANQPQHF
V: TRBV4-2; size: -; D: -; J: TRBJ2-7; DNA: TGTGCCAGCAGCCAAGGAGGCGGCAGATACGAGCAGTACTTC; CDR3: CASSQGGGRYEQYF
V: TRBV21-1; size: -; D: -; J: TRBJ2-1; DNA: TGTGCCAGCAGCGCGACGGGGGGAGCCAACAATGAGCAGTTCTTC; CDR3: CASSATGGANNEQFF
V: TRBV7-6; size: -; D: -; J: TRBJ2-1; DNA: TGTGCCAGCTCCCAGGGGCCCAATGAGCAGTTCTTC; CDR3: CASSQGPNEQFF
V: TRBV5-5; size: -; D: TRBD2; J: TRBJ2-5; DNA: TGTGCCAGCAGCTCCACCGGGACTAACCAAGAGACCCAGTACTTC; CDR3: CASSSTGTNQETQYF
V: TRBV6-5; size: -; D: TRBD1; J: TRBJ2-7; DNA: TGTGCCAGCATCGCCGGGACAGCGAATTCCTACGAGCAGTACTTC; CDR3: CASIAGTANSYEQYF
V: TRBV2; size: -; D: -; J: TRBJ2-1; DNA: TGTGCCAGCAGACGCGCGGGGGAGCAGTTCTTC; CDR3: CASRRAGEQFF
V: TRBV29-1; size: -; D: TRBD1; J: TRBJ1-2; DNA: TGCAGCGTTGTCTCCGGGACAGATTATGGCTACACCTTC; CDR3: CSVVSGTDYGYTF
V: TRBV7-9; size: -; D: -; J: TRBJ2-1; DNA: TGTGCCAGCAGCTTACTTGAGCGGCAGTTCTTC; CDR3: CASSLLERQFF
V: TRBV28; size: -; D: -; J: TRBJ2-2; DNA: TGTGCCAGCAGTGCGGGACCACGGAACACCGGGGAGCTGTTTTTT; CDR3: CASSAGPRNTGELFF